The TCR beta chain under discussion was sequenced for a study of T-cell memory formation after mild COVID-19. Study results and limitations: Researchers found some responding clones in pre-infection memory, a sign that cross-reactive memory joined.

Worth noting for this clonotype: Its antigen remains unidentified.

There are 14 residues in the CDR3. Germline V gives CDR1 SNHLY, CDR2 FYNNEI. V shed 4 bases and J shed 3 bases, with 12 bases lying between them. Using constant-segment primers, 5'RACE produced TCR alpha and TCR beta cDNA libraries carrying sample barcodes and UMIs. TCRdb passed the 5' RACE reads through MiXCR, listing each CDR3 protein once. The table records about 320,000 distinct CDR3 sequences, about 13% of them present only once. This TCR derives from a man aged 18 to 29 who had mild COVID-19 (a few samples of this study predate the infection). Cell type and time point are not known. This chain joins TRBV2 and TRBJ1-1, with D possibly TRBD1 on 5 matching bases. Sequenced: PBMCs or a T cell subset sorted from them (not recorded which). This CDR3 is CASSVSEGYTEAFF. Here the CDR3 DNA reads TGTGCCAGCAGTGTGAGCGAGGGGTACACTGAAGCTTTCTTT.